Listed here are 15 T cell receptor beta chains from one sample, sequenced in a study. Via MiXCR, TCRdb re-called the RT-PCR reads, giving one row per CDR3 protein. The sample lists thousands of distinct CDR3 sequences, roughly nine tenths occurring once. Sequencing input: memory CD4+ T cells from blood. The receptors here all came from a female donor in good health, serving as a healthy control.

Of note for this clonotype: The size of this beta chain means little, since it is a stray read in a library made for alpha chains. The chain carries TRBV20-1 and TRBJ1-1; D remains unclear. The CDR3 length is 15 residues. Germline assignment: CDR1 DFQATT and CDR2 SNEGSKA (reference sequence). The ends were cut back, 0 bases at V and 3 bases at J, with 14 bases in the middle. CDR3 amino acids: CSARDLWRGDTEAFF. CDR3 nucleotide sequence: TGCAGTGCTAGAGATCTCTGGCGGGGAGACACTGAAGCTTTCTTT.

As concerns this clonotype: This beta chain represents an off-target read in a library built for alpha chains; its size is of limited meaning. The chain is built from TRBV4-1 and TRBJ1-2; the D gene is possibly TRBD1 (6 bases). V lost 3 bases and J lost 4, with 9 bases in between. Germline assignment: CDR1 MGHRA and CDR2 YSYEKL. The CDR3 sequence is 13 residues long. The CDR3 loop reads CASSQGGGYGYTF. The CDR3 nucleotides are TGCGCCAGCAGCCAGGGAGGGGGCTATGGCTACACCTTC.

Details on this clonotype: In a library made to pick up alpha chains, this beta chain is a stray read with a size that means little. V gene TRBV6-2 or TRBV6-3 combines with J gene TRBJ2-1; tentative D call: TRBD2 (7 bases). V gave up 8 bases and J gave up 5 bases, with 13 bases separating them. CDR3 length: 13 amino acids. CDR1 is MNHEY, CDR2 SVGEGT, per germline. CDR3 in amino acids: CASWGGGHNEQFF. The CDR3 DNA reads TGTGCCAGCTGGGGAGGGGGGCACAATGAGCAGTTCTTC.

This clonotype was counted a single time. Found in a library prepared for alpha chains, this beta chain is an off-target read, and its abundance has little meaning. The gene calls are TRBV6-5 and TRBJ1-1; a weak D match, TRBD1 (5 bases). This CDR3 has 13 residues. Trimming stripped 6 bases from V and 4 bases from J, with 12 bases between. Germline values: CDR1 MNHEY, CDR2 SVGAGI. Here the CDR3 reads CASSRGGGTEAFF. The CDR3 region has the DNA TGTGCCAGCAGCCGCGGGGGGGGCACTGAAGCTTTCTTT.

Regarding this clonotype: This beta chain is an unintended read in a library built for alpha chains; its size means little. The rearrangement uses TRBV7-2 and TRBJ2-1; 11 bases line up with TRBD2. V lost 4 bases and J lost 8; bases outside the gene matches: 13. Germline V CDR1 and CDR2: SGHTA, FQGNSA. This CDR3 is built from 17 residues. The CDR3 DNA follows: TGTGCCAGCAGCTCCCCTAGCGGGAGGCCCATTTGGGATGAGCAGTTCTTC. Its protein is CASSSPSGRPIWDEQFF.

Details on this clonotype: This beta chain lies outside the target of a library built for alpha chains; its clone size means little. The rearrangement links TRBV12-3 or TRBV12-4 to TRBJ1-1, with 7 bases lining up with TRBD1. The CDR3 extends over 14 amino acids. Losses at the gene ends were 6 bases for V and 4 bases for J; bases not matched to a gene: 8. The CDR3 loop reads CASSPQTGVTEAFF. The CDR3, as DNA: TGTGCCAGCAGCCCGCAAACAGGGGTCACTGAAGCTTTCTTT.

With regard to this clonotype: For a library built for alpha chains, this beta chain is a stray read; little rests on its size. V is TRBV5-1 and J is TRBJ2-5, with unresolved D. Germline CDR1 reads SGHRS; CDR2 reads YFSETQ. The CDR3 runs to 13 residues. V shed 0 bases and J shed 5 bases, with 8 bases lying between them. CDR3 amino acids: CASSLVGIETQYF. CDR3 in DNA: TGCGCCAGCAGCTTGGTGGGTATCGAGACCCAGTACTTC.

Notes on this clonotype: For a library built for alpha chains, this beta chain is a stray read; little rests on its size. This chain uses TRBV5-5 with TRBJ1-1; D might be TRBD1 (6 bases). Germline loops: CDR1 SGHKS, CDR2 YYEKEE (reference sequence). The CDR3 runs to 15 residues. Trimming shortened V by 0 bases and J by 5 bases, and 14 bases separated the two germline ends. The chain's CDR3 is CASSLVGGGRTEAFF. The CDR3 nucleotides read TGTGCCAGCAGCTTGGTAGGAGGGGGAAGGACTGAAGCTTTCTTT.

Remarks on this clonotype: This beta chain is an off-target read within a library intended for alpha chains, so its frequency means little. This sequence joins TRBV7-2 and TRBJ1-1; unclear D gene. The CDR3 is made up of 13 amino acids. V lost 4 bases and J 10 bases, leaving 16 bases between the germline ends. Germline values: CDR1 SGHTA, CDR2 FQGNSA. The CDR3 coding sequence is TGTGCCAGCAGCTCCGGTAGACGGGGTCCAGCTTTCTTT. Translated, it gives CASSSGRRGPAFF.

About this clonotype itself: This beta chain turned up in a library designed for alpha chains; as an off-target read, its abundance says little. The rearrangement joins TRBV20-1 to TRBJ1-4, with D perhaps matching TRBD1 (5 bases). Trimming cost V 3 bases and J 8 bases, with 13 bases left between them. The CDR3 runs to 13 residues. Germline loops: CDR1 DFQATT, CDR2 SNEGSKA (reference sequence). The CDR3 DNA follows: TGCAGTGCTAGGGACACCCAGGTCGAAAAACTGTTTTTT. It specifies CSARDTQVEKLFF.

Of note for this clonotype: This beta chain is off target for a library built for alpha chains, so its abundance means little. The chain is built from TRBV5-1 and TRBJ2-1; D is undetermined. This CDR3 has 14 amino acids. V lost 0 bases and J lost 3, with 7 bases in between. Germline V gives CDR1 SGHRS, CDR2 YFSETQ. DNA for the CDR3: TGCGCCAGCAGCTTGGGCCAGCTCTACAATGAGCAGTTCTTC. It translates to CASSLGQLYNEQFF.

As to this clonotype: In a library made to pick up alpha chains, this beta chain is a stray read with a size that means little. The CDR3 is CASSFFGELFF. CDR3 DNA sequence: TGTGCCAGCAGTTTCTTCGGGGAGCTGTTTTTT. The chain employs TRBV12-3 or TRBV12-4 and TRBJ2-2; D uncertain. V lost 3 bases to trimming and J lost 7 bases, with 3 bases between them. This CDR3 comprises 11 residues.

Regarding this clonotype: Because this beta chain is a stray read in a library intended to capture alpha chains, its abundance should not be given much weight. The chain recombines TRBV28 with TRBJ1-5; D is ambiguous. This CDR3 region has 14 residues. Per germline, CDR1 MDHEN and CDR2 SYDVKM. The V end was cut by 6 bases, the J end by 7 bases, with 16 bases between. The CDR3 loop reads CASSRKLAGQPQHF. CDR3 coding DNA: TGTGCCAGCAGCCGTAAATTGGCAGGCCAGCCCCAGCATTTT.

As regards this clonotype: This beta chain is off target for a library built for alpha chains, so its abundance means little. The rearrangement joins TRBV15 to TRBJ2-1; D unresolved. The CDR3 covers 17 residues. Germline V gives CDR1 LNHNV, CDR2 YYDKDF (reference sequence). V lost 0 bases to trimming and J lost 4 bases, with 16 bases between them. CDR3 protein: CATSRDNAGSLYNEQFF. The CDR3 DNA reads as TGTGCCACCAGCAGAGATAATGCAGGTTCCCTTTACAATGAGCAGTTCTTC.

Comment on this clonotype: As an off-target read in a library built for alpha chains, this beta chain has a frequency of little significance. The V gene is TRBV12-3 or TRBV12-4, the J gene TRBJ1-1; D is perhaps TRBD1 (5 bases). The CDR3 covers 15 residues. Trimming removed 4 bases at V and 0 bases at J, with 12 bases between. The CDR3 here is CASSYRREMNTEAFF. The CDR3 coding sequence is TGTGCCAGCAGTTACCGCAGGGAGATGAACACTGAAGCTTTCTTT.